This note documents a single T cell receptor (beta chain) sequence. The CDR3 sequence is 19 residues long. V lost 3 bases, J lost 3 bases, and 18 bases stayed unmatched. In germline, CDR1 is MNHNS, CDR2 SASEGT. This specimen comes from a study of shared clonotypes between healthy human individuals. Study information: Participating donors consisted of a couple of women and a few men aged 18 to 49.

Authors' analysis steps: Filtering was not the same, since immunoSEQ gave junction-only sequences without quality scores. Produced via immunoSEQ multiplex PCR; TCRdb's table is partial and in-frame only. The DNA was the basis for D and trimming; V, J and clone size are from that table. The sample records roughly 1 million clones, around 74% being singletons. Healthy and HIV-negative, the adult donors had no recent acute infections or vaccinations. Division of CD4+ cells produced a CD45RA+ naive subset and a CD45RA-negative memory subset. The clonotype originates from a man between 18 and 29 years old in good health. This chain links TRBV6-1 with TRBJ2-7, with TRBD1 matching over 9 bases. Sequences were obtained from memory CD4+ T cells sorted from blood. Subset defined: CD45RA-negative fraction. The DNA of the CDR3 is TGTGCCAGCAGTGACAAAGCCAGGGGACAGGGATTCCCCATCTACGAGCAGTACTTC. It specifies CASSDKARGQGFPIYEQYF.